This T cell receptor (beta chain) was captured by sequencing in a study of shared clonotypes between healthy human individuals. Study results and caveats: Sampling used blood alone; tissue repertoires probably differ.

Details on this clone: Antigen unknown.

The assay ran at deep level. Some clones are missing from TCRdb's copy, which holds only in-frame ones; the method was immunoSEQ multiplex PCR. The top ten clones hold about 0.34% of a sample with about 2.4 million clones, roughly 93% of them seen once. CDR3 length equals 15 residues. V lost 6 bases and J lost 7, with 21 bases in between. Looked up from germline, CDR1 is KGHSH and CDR2 is LQKENI. Sequenced: naive CD4+ T cells from PBMCs. As for subset: CD45RA+ positively selected. The receptor's source is a man aged 18 to 30 in good health. Some clones in this sample may be carry-over from other donors' samples. The V and J genes are TRBV18 and TRBJ1-2; D possibly corresponds to TRBD1 (6 bases). The CDR3 coding sequence is TGTGCCAGCTCGGCCCTCCCGCCAGGGGAGATTGGCTACACCTTC. This encodes CASSALPPGEIGYTF.